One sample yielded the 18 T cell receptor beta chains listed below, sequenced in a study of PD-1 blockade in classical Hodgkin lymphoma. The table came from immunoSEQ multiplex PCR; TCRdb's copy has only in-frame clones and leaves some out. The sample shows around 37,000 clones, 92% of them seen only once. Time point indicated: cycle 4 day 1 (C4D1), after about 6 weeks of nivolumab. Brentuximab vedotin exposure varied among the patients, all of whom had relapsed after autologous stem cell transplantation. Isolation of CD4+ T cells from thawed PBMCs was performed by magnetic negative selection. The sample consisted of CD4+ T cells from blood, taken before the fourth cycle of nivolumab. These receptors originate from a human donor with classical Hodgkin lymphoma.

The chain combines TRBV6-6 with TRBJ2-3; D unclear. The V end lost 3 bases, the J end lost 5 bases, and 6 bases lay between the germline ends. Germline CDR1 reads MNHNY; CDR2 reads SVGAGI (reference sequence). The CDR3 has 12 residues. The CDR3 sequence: CASSYPLDTQYF. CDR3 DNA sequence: TGTGCCAGCAGTTATCCCTTAGATACGCAGTATTTT.

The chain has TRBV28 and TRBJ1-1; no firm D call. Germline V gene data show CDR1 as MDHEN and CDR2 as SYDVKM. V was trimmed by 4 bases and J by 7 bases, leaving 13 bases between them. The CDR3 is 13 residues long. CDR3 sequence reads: CASSSGPQLEAFF. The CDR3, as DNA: TGTGCCAGCAGTTCCGGCCCCCAACTTGAAGCTTTCTTT.

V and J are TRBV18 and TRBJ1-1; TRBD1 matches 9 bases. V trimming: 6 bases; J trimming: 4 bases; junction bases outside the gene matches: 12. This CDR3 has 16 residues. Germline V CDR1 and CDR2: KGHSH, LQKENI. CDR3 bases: TGTGCCAGCTCTCCGGGACAGGGATTTTCGGGCACTGAAGCTTTCTTT. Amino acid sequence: CASSPGQGFSGTEAFF.

CDR3 sequence reads: CASSPTEREQFF. The CDR3 DNA follows: TGTGCCAGCTCACCAACGGAACGTGAGCAGTTCTTC. J is TRBJ2-1 and V is TRBV18; D is unresolved. Between the trimmed V and J ends, which lost 2 bases and 9 bases, there was a span of 8 bases. Germline V CDR1 and CDR2: KGHSH, LQKENI. The CDR3 runs 12 residues.

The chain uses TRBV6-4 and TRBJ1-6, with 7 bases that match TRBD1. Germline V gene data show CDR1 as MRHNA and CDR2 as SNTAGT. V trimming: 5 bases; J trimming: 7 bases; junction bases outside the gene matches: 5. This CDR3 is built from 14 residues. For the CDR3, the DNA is TGTGCCAGCAGTTCCCGGGACAGAAATTCACCCCTCCACTTT. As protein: CASSSRDRNSPLHF.

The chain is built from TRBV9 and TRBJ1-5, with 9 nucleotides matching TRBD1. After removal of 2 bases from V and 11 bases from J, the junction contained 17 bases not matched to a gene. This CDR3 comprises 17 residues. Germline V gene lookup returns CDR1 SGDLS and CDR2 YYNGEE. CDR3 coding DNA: TGTGCCAGCAGCGTGAACGCAGCGGGACAGGGCCACGGATCCCAGCATTTT. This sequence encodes CASSVNAAGQGHGSQHF.

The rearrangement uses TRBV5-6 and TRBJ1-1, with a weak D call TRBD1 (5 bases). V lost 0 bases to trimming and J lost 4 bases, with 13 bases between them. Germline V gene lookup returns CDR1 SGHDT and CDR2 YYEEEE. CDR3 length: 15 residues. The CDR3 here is CASSLAGTGITEAFF. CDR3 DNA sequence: TGTGCCAGCAGCTTGGCCGGGACCGGGATCACTGAAGCTTTCTTT.

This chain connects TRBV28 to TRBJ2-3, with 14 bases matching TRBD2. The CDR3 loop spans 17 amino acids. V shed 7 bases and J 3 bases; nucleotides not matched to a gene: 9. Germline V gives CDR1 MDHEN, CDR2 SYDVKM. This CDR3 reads CASNSGTSGSITDTQYF. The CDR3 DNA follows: TGTGCCAGCAACAGCGGGACTAGCGGGAGTATTACAGATACGCAGTATTTT.

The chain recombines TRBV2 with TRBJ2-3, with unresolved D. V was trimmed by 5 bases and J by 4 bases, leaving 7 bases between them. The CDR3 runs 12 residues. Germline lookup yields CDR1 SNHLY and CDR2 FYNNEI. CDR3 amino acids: CASSSVPDTQYF. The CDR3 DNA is TGTGCCAGCAGTTCAGTCCCAGATACGCAGTATTTT.

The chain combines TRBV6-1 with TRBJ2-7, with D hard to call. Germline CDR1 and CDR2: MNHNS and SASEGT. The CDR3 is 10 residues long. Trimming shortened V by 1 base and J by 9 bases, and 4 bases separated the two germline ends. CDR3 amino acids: CASSEVGQYF. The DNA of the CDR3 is TGTGCCAGCAGTGAAGTTGGGCAGTACTTC.

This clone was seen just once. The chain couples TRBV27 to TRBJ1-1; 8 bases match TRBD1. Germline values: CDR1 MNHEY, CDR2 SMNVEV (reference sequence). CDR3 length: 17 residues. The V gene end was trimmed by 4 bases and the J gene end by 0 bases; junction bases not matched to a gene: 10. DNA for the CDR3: TGTGCCAGCAGTTCGCCATCCGGGACAGGCATGAACACTGAAGCTTTCTTT. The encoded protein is CASSSPSGTGMNTEAFF.

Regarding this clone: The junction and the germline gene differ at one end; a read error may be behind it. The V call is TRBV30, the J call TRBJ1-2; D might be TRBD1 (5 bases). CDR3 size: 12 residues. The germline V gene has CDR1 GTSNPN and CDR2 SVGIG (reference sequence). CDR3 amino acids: CAWRGGVPLLGF. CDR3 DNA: TGTGCCTGGAGGGGGGGGGTACCCCTCCTAGGCTTC.

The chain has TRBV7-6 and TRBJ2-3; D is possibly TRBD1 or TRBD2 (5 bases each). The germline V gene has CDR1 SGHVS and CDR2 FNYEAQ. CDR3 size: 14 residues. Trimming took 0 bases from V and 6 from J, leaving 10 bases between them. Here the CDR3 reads CASSLAPGSDTQYF. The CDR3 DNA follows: TGTGCCAGCAGCTTAGCCCCAGGGAGCGATACGCAGTATTTT.

The CDR3 DNA reads as TGCGCCAGCAGCCATATGACTAGCGGAAGCTACGAGCAGTACTTC. It is translated as CASSHMTSGSYEQYF. The chain is built from TRBV4-1 and TRBJ2-7; 9 bases fit TRBD2. The trim removed 3 bases at V and 3 bases at J, leaving 6 bases unmatched. Germline V gene data show CDR1 as MGHRA and CDR2 as YSYEKL. There are 15 residues in the CDR3.

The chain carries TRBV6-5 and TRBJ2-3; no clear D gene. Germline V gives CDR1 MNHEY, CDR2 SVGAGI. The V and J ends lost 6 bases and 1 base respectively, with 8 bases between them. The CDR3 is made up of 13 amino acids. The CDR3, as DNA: TGTGCCAGCAGCCGGTCGGGCACAGATACGCAGTATTTT. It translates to CASSRSGTDTQYF.

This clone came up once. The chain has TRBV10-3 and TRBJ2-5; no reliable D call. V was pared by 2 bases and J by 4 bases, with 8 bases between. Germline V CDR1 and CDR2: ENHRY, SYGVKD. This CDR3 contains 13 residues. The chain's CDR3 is CAISELQRETQYF. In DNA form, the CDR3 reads TGTGCCATCAGTGAGCTTCAGAGAGAGACCCAGTACTTC.

For the CDR3, the DNA is TGTGCCAGCAGGTCTGACAGCTATAGCAATCAGCCCCAGCATTTT. The encoded protein is CASRSDSYSNQPQHF. The rearrangement links TRBV6-6 to TRBJ1-5; D might be TRBD1 (5 bases). V was clipped by 6 bases and J by 0 bases, with 12 bases between them. Germline V lookup: CDR1 MNHNY, CDR2 SVGAGI (reference sequence). CDR3 size: 15 residues.

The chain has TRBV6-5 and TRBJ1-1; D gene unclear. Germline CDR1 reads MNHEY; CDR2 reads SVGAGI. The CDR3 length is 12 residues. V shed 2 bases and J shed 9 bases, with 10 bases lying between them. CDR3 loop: CASSYGAGQAFF. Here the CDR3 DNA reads TGTGCCAGCAGTTACGGAGCAGGCCAAGCTTTCTTT.